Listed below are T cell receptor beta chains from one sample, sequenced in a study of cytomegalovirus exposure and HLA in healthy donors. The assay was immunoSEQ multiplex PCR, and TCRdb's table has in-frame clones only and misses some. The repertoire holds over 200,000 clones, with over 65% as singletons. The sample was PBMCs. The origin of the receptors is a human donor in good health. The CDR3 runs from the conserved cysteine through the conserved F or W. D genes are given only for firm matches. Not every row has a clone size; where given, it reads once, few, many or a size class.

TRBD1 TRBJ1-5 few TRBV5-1 TGCGCCAGCAGCGCAGGACAGGGAAATCAGCCCCAGCATTTT CASSAGQGNQPQHF
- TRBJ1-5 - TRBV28 TGTGCCAGCAGTTCAGACCCTAGACGCAATCAGCCCCAGCATTTT CASSSDPRRNQPQHF
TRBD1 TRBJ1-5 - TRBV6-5 TGTGCCAGCAGCTCCGGGACAGGGCAGAATCAGCCCCAGCATTTT CASSSGTGQNQPQHF
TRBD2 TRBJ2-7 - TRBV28 TGTGCCAGCAGTGAGCAAACTAGCGGGAGGGCCTACGAGCAGTACTTC CASSEQTSGRAYEQYF
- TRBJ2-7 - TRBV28 TGTGCCAGCAGCCCCCCGGACAGACTCCCTGGGGAGCAGTACTTC CASSPPDRLPGEQYF
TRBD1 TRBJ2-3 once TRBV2 TGTGCCAGCAGGCAGGGACAGGGAGCAGATACGCAGTATTTT CASRQGQGADTQYF
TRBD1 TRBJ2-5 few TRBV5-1 TGCGCCAGCAGCTTGACAGGGGTACAAGAGACCCAGTACTTC CASSLTGVQETQYF
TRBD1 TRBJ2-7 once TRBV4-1 TGCGCCAGCAGCCAACTGGCAGGGGGCGCGTACGAGCAGTACTTC CASSQLAGGAYEQYF
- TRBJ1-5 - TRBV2 TGTGCCAGCCAACCACAGGGCGCCAATCAGCCCCAGCATTTT CASQPQGANQPQHF
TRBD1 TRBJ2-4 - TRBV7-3 TGTGCCAGCAGCCCCCCAAAGGCAGGGGGCTTC CASSPPKAGGF
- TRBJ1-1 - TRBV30 TGTGCCTGGAGTCAAAGACAGGACACTGAAGCTTTCTTT CAWSQRQDTEAFF
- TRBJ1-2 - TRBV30 TGTGCCTGGAGTGTTGACACTAACTATGGCTACACCTTC CAWSVDTNYGYTF
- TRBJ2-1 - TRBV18 TGTGCCAGCTCACCACGAGAGTCCCCCTACAATGAGCAGTTCTTC CASSPRESPYNEQFF